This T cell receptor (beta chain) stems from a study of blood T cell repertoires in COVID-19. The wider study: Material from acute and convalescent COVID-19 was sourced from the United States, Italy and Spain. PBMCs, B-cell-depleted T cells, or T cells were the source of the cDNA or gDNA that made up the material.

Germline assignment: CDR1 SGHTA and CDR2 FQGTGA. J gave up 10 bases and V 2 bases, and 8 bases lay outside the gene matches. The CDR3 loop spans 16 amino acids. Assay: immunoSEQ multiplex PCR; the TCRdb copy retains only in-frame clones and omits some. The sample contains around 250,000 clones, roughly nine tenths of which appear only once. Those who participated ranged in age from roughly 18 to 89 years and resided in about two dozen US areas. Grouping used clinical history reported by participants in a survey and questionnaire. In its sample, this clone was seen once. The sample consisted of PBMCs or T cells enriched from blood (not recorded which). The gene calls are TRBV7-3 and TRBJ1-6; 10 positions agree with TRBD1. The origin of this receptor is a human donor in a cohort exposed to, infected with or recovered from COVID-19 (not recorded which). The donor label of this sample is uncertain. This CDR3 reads CASSLGQGVFGSPLHF. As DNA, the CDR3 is TGTGCCAGCAGCTTAGGACAGGGGGTATTCGGATCACCCCTCCACTTT.